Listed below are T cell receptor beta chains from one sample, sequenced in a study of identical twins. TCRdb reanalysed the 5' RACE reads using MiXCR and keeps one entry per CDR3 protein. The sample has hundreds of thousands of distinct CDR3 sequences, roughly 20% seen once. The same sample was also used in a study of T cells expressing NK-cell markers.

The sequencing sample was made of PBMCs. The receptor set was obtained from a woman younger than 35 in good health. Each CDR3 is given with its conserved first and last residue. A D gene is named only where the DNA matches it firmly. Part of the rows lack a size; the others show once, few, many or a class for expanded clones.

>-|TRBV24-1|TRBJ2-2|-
CATRPRPNPGELFF
TGTGCCACCAGGCCCCGGCCGAATCCAGGGGAGCTGTTTTTT
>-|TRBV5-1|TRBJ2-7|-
CASRSSASSYEQYF
TGCGCCAGCAGGTCGTCGGCGAGCTCCTACGAGCAGTACTTC
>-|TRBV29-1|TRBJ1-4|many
CSVDLQGRNEKLFF
TGCAGCGTCGACCTACAGGGACGTAATGAAAAACTGTTTTTT
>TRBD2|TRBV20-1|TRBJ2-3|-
CSAREAGVSDTQYF
TGCAGTGCTAGGGAAGCGGGGGTATCAGATACGCAGTATTTT
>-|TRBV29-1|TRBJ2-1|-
CSVGRTNSYNEQFF
TGCAGCGTTGGCCGGACAAACTCCTACAATGAGCAGTTCTTC
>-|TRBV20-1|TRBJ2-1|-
CSARAVQQQFF
TGCAGTGCTAGAGCGGTCCAACAGCAGTTCTTC
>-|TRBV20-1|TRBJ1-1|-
CSARPRTDGTEAFF
TGCAGTGCCCGGCCGCGGACAGATGGCACTGAAGCTTTCTTT
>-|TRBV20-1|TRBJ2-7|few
CSAPRGGPLRYEQYF
TGCAGTGCCCCCAGGGGGGGGCCTTTACGCTACGAGCAGTACTTC
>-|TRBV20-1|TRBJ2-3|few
CSARVPLGVGGISTDTQYF
TGCAGTGCTAGAGTCCCCTTGGGAGTCGGCGGTATCAGCACAGATACGCAGTATTTT
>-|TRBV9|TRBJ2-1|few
CASSAALSIHNEQFF
TGTGCCAGCAGCGCCGCCCTGAGCATCCACAATGAGCAGTTCTTC
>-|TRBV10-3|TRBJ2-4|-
CAISEQGAKNIQYF
TGTGCCATCAGTGAACAGGGAGCCAAAAACATTCAGTACTTC
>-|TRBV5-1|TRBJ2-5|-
CASTPYVGQETQYF
TGCGCCAGCACTCCGTATGTGGGCCAAGAGACCCAGTACTTC
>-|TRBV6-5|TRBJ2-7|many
CASSYSKGRDILEQYF
TGTGCCAGCAGTTACTCGAAGGGCAGGGATATCTTGGAGCAGTACTTC
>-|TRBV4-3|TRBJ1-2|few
CASSQQGSNGYTF
TGCGCCAGCAGCCAACAGGGGTCCAATGGCTACACCTTC
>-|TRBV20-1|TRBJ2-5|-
CSAPWGVETQYF
TGCAGTGCCCCGTGGGGGGTAGAGACCCAGTACTTC
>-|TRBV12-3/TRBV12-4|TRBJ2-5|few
CASSRLPGPETQYF
TGTGCCAGCAGTCGGCTACCGGGCCCAGAGACCCAGTACTTC
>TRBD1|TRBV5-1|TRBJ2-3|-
CASSLGQKRDTQYF
TGCGCCAGCAGCCTGGGACAGAAGAGGGATACGCAGTATTTT
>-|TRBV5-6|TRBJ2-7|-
CASGGRQGPTYEQYF
TGTGCCAGCGGGGGTAGACAAGGCCCGACCTACGAGCAGTACTTC
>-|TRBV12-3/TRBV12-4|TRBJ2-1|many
CASSLGTPSYNEQFF
TGTGCCAGCAGTTTAGGGACTCCCAGTTACAATGAGCAGTTCTTC
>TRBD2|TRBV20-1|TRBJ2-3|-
CSAFSGVSTDTQYF
TGCAGTGCTTTTAGCGGGGTTAGCACAGATACGCAGTATTTT
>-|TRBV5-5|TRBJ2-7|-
CASSWAQSSYEQYF
TGTGCCAGCAGCTGGGCCCAAAGCTCCTACGAGCAGTACTTC
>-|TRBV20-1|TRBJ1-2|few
CSARDYSLGYTF
TGCAGTGCTAGAGATTACAGTCTGGGCTACACCTTC
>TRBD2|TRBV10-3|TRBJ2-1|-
CAISESLAGGNEQFF
TGTGCCATCAGTGAAAGCCTAGCGGGGGGGAATGAGCAGTTCTTC
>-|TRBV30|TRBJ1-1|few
CAWSVYGVDAFF
TGTGCCTGGAGTGTTTATGGGGTTGATGCTTTCTTT
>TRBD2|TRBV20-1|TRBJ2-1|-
CSAKTSGRAPEQFF
TGCAGTGCTAAGACTAGCGGGAGGGCCCCTGAGCAGTTCTTC
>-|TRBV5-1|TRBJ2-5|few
CASSLGQARQETQYF
TGCGCCAGCAGCTTGGGACAGGCTAGGCAAGAGACCCAGTACTTC
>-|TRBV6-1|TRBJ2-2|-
CASRRVGLNTGELFF
TGTGCCAGCAGGCGCGTCGGGCTAAACACCGGGGAGCTGTTTTTT
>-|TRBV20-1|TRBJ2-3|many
CSAPDLSTDTQYF
TGCAGTGCCCCCGACCTAAGCACAGATACGCAGTATTTT
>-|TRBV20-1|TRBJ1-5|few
CSATPDGRSQPQHF
TGCAGTGCTACCCCAGACGGGAGGAGTCAGCCCCAGCATTTT
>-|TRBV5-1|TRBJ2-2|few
CASSLEPGNTGELFF
TGCGCCAGCAGCTTGGAACCGGGGAACACCGGGGAGCTGTTTTTT
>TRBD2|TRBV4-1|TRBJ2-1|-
CASSQDGLAGDEQFF
TGCGCCAGCAGCCAAGATGGACTAGCGGGAGATGAGCAGTTCTTC
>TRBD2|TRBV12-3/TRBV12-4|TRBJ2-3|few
CTSSHKGLAGGRTLYTQYF
TGTACCAGCAGTCATAAGGGACTAGCGGGGGGACGAACACTATATACGCAGTATTTT
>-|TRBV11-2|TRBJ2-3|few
CASSSGLGADTQYF
TGTGCCAGCAGCTCCGGGCTAGGCGCAGATACGCAGTATTTT
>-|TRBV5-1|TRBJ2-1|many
CASSLDARYNEQFF
TGCGCCAGCAGCTTGGATGCTCGCTACAATGAGCAGTTCTTC
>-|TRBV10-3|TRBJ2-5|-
CAISSMGETQYF
TGTGCCATCAGTTCCATGGGAGAGACCCAGTACTTC
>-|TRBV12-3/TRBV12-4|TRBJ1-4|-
CASSFYRAGDEKLFF
TGTGCCAGCAGTTTTTACAGGGCGGGCGATGAAAAACTGTTTTTT
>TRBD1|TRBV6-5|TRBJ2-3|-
CASSYSRQGSSTDTQYF
TGTGCCAGCAGTTACTCTCGACAGGGATCTAGCACAGATACGCAGTATTTT
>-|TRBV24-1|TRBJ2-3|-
CATSDLLGTEEHTQYF
TGTGCCACCAGTGATTTGCTTGGGACGGAGGAACATACGCAGTATTTT
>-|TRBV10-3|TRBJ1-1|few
CASGGGTEAFF
TGTGCCAGCGGGGGGGGCACTGAAGCTTTCTTT
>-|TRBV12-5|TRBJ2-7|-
CASGSNTASYEQYF
TGTGCTAGTGGTTCGAACACGGCCAGTTACGAGCAGTACTTC
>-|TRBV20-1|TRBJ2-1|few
CSAPQSQAGRGEQFF
TGCAGTGCTCCTCAATCGCAGGCGGGGCGGGGTGAGCAGTTCTTC
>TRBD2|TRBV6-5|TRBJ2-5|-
CASSYSGVRETQYF
TGTGCCAGCAGTTATAGCGGGGTGCGAGAGACCCAGTACTTC
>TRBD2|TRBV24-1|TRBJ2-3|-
CATSDRIAGTQYF
TGTGCCACCAGTGACCGAATAGCGGGGACGCAGTATTTT
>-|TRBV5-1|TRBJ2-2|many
CASSFERRNTGELFF
TGCGCCAGCAGCTTTGAGCGGAGGAACACCGGGGAGCTGTTTTTT
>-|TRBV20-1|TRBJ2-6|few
CSARSGAGANVLTF
TGCAGTGCTCGCTCAGGGGCTGGGGCCAACGTCCTGACTTTC
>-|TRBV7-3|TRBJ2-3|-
CASSSRGSADTQYF
TGTGCCAGCAGCAGCAGGGGTAGTGCAGATACGCAGTATTTT
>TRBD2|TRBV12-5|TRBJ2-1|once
CASGLPTLGREGSYNEQFF
TGTGCTAGTGGTTTGCCCACCCTGGGGCGGGAGGGCTCCTACAATGAGCAGTTCTTC
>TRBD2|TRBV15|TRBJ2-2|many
CATSRARGGRTGELFF
TGTGCCACCAGCAGAGCCCGGGGGGGCCGTACCGGGGAGCTGTTTTTT
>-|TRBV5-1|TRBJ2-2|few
CASSLGGTRVNTGELFF
TGCGCCAGCAGCTTGGGCGGCACAAGGGTGAACACCGGGGAGCTGTTTTTT
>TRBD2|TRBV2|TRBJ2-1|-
CASSPTSGYFYNEQFF
TGTGCCAGCAGTCCAACTAGCGGGTACTTCTACAATGAGCAGTTCTTC
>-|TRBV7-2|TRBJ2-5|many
CASSLLRQETQYF
TGTGCCAGCAGCTTGCTTCGTCAAGAGACCCAGTACTTC
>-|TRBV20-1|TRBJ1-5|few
CSARVRGRGNQPQHF
TGCAGTGCTAGGGTCCGAGGACGGGGCAATCAGCCCCAGCATTTT
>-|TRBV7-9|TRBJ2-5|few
CASSLSSRPEETQYF
TGTGCCAGCAGCTTAAGTTCCAGGCCCGAAGAGACCCAGTACTTC
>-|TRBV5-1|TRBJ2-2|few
CASSLLRAGPTGELFF
TGCGCCAGCAGCTTGCTTCGTGCAGGGCCCACCGGGGAGCTGTTTTTT
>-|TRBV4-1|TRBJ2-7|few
CASSQEDRSSSYEQYF
TGCGCCAGCAGCCAAGAGGACAGATCCAGCTCCTACGAGCAGTACTTC
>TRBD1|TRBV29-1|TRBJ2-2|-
CSVEPDRGDGELFF
TGCAGCGTCGAACCCGACAGGGGTGACGGGGAGCTGTTTTTT
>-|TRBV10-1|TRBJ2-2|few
CASSESITEGPTGELFF
TGCGCCAGCAGTGAGTCGATAACCGAGGGCCCCACCGGGGAGCTGTTTTTT
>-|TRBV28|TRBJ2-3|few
CASSLSTRTAYF
TGTGCCAGCAGTTTATCGACGCGGACAGCGTATTTT
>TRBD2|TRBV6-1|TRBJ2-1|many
CASRGASGTKFRRYEQFF
TGTGCCAGCAGAGGGGCTAGCGGGACTAAATTCCGGAGGTATGAGCAGTTCTTC
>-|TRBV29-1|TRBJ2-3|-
CSVEVRLEEFSTDTQYF
TGCAGCGTTGAAGTAAGGTTAGAGGAATTTAGCACAGATACGCAGTATTTT